Shown below are 29 T cell receptor beta chains from a single sample sequenced in a study of blood T cell repertoires in COVID-19. Libraries were prepared by immunoSEQ multiplex PCR; TCRdb keeps only in-frame clonotypes and omits some of them. The sample gives some 220,000 clones, 86% of which show up once; over 3% is in the top ten. The sample comprised PBMCs or T cells enriched from blood (not recorded which). These TCRs come from a woman aged 50 to 65 in a cohort exposed to, infected with or recovered from COVID-19 (not recorded which).

The chain carries TRBV5-4 and TRBJ2-7, with 10 bases fitting TRBD1. The trim removed 3 bases at V and 4 bases at J, leaving 4 bases unmatched. The CDR3 is 14 amino acids. Germline values: CDR1 SGHNT, CDR2 YYREEE (reference sequence). This CDR3 is CASSSGTGAYEQYF. The CDR3, as DNA: TGTGCCAGCAGCTCCGGGACAGGGGCTTACGAGCAGTACTTC.

V is TRBV28 and J is TRBJ1-2; D ambiguous. Germline CDR1 is MDHEN and CDR2 is SYDVKM. Trimming removed 2 bases at V and 7 bases at J, with 11 bases between. The CDR3 totals 13 residues. The CDR3 region is CASSLGSGRGYTF. The CDR3 nucleotides read TGTGCCAGCAGTTTAGGCAGCGGACGTGGCTACACCTTC.

V gene TRBV7-9 combines with J gene TRBJ1-3; D not certain. V lost 2 bases and J lost 0, with 5 bases in between. This CDR3 has 14 amino acids. Germline CDR1 is SEHNR and CDR2 is FQNEAQ (reference sequence). In DNA, the CDR3 is TGTGCCAGCAGCTTATCTGTCTCTGGAAACACCATATATTTT. Its translation is CASSLSVSGNTIYF. The whole variable domain, remainder taken from reference TRBV7-9 and TRBJ1-3, is DTGVSQNPRHKITKRGQNVTFRCDPISEHNRLYWYRQTLGQGPEFLTYFQNEAQLEKSRLLSDRFSAERPKGSFSTLEIQRTEQGDSAMYLCASSLSVSGNTIYFGEGSWLTVV.

This rearrangement joins TRBV6-2 or TRBV6-3 to TRBJ2-3, with 9 bases that match TRBD1. V shed 5 bases, J shed 5 bases, and the junction held 8 bases outside the gene matches. Germline loops: CDR1 MNHEY, CDR2 SVGEGT. The CDR3 is made up of 15 amino acids. CDR3 residues: CASSPQGARRDTQYF. CDR3 DNA: TGTGCCAGCAGTCCACAGGGGGCTCGGCGAGATACGCAGTATTTT.

V and J are TRBV7-3 and TRBJ2-3; D might be TRBD2 (5 bases). The CDR3 totals 12 residues. Germline V gives CDR1 SGHTA, CDR2 FQGTGA. Trimming removed 4 bases at V and 9 bases at J, with 11 bases between. The CDR3 sequence is CASSSPSGTQYF. The CDR3 nucleotides are TGTGCCAGCAGCTCTCCATCGGGGACGCAGTATTTT.

This clone was counted between two and nine times. The chain joins TRBV30 to TRBJ1-2; no reliable D call. The germline V gene has CDR1 GTSNPN and CDR2 SVGIG (reference sequence). There are 13 residues in the CDR3. CDR3 bases: TGTGCGGGAGGAAGGCGGAACCCCTATGGCTACACCTTC. It specifies CAGGRRNPYGYTF.

V usage is TRBV3-1 (or the pseudogene TRBV3-2) and J usage is TRBJ2-1; 12 bases align to TRBD2. The V and J ends lost 5 bases and 5 bases, in that order; junction bases with no gene match: 4. This CDR3 is 15 amino acids long. Germline assignment: CDR1 LGHDT and CDR2 YNNKEL (reference sequence). The CDR3 spells CASSELAGGNNEQFF. In DNA, the CDR3 is TGTGCCAGCAGCGAACTAGCGGGGGGAAACAATGAGCAGTTCTTC.

The CDR3 reads CASRNTGGGGYTF. The CDR3 nucleotides read TGTGCCAGCAGGAATACAGGGGGGGGTGGCTACACCTTC. The V gene is TRBV7-6, the J gene TRBJ1-2, with 8 bases matching TRBD1. V dropped 6 bases and J dropped 7; count of bases not matched to a gene: 7. The CDR3 contains 13 residues. Germline CDR1 is SGHVS and CDR2 is FNYEAQ.

The gene calls are TRBV7-6 and TRBJ1-3; maybe TRBD1 (6 bases). The CDR3 sequence is 14 residues long. V was clipped by 5 bases and J by 1 base, with 9 bases between them. Germline CDR1 reads SGHVS; CDR2 reads FNYEAQ. The DNA for the CDR3 is TGTGCCAGCAGCGCAGGGACATCTGGAAACACCATATATTTT. It translates to CASSAGTSGNTIYF.

The chain has TRBV7-3 and TRBJ2-5; TRBD1 might be the D (6 bases). V was shortened by 5 bases and J by 3 bases, with 10 bases between the two germline ends. Germline loops: CDR1 SGHTA, CDR2 FQGTGA. The CDR3 length is 13 residues. DNA for the CDR3: TGTGCCAGCAGCCCTCCAGGGGAAGAGACCCAGTACTTC. Amino acid sequence: CASSPPGEETQYF.

The chain uses TRBV11-2 and TRBJ1-6; TRBD1 aligns across 10 bases. The CDR3 sequence is 14 residues long. Germline CDR1 SGHAT, CDR2 FQNNGV. V was pared by 5 bases and J by 10 bases, with 5 bases of the junction left unmatched. The chain's CDR3 is CASSVTGGDSPLHF. CDR3 nucleotide sequence: TGTGCCAGCAGCGTGACAGGGGGCGACTCACCCCTCCACTTT.

This clone was picked up a small number of times. The rearrangement uses TRBV7-2 and TRBJ1-4, with D uncertain. The CDR3 length is 16 residues. Germline V CDR1 and CDR2: SGHTA, FQGNSA. Trimming took off 2 bases at V and 0 bases at J, with 10 bases between the two ends. The CDR3 sequence: CASSLNPLATNEKLFF. In DNA, the CDR3 is TGTGCCAGCAGCTTAAACCCACTTGCAACTAATGAAAAACTGTTTTTT.

This chain uses TRBV2 with TRBJ1-6; TRBD1 aligns across 8 bases. The CDR3 extends over 14 amino acids. The germline V gene encodes CDR1 SNHLY and CDR2 FYNNEI. V shed 9 bases and J 10 bases; nucleotides not matched to a gene: 11. This chain's CDR3 is CAREQGDDGSPLHF. CDR3 nucleotide sequence: TGTGCCAGGGAACAGGGGGATGATGGGTCACCCCTCCACTTT.

The chain employs TRBV6-1 and TRBJ2-7; perhaps TRBD1 as D (6 bases). CDR1 is MNHNS and CDR2 is SASEGT in the germline V gene. There are 12 residues in the CDR3. V was cut by 2 bases and J by 5 bases, with 7 bases left in between. CDR3 protein: CASSETGHEQYF. The CDR3 DNA is TGTGCCAGCAGTGAAACAGGGCACGAGCAGTACTTC.

This rearrangement joins TRBV9 to TRBJ1-3; D is ambiguous. The CDR3 loop spans 17 amino acids. Germline-derived CDR1 and CDR2 are SGDLS and YYNGEE. V shed 0 bases and J shed 0 bases, with 13 bases lying between them. As DNA, the CDR3 is TGTGCCAGCAGCGTAGCTCCTGCAGGAAGCTCTGGAAACACCATATATTTT. This encodes CASSVAPAGSSGNTIYF.

CDR3: CASSLLGAAYEQYF. CDR3 bases: TGTGCCAGCAGCTTATTGGGGGCAGCCTACGAGCAGTACTTC. The chain combines TRBV11-2 with TRBJ2-7, with D perhaps matching TRBD1 (6 bases). The V and J ends lost 2 bases and 2 bases respectively, with 10 bases between them. The CDR3 covers 14 residues. CDR1 is SGHAT, CDR2 FQNNGV, per germline.

J is TRBJ2-5 and V is TRBV19; D is perhaps TRBD1 (5 bases). V was pared by 6 bases and J by 5 bases, with 13 bases between. This CDR3 spans 13 amino acids. From germline, CDR1 is LNHDA and CDR2 SQIVND (reference sequence). CDR3 bases: TGTGCCAGTAGAATGAAAGGGGCTGAGACCCAGTACTTC. The encoded protein is CASRMKGAETQYF.

The gene calls are TRBV9 and TRBJ2-7; D might be TRBD2 (5 bases). This CDR3 has 14 amino acids. The germline CDR1 and CDR2 sequences are SGDLS and YYNGEE. Trimming took 8 bases from V and 0 from J, leaving 15 bases between them. CDR3 coding DNA: TGTGCCAGTAGCTACACGGGGAACTCCTACGAGCAGTACTTC. This sequence encodes CASSYTGNSYEQYF.

The rearrangement joins TRBV20-1 to TRBJ2-3; TRBD2 agrees at 9 bases. V dropped 3 bases and J dropped 5; count of bases not matched to a gene: 9. This CDR3 spans 15 amino acids. Germline CDR1 reads DFQATT; CDR2 reads SNEGSKA (reference sequence). CDR3 DNA sequence: TGCAGTGCTAGTCGCTCTAGCGGGGCCGGAGATACGCAGTATTTT. This codes for CSASRSSGAGDTQYF.

The chain is built from TRBV4-3 and TRBJ2-3; maybe TRBD1 (5 bases). Germline CDR1 LGHNA, CDR2 YSLEER. V lost 4 bases, J lost 1 base, and 9 bases lay in between. This CDR3 contains 14 residues. The DNA of the CDR3 is TGCGCCAGCAGCCCACAGGCGGGCACAGATACGCAGTATTTT. Residues: CASSPQAGTDTQYF.

The CDR3 region is CASSVAGAADTQYF. CDR3 bases: TGTGCCAGCAGCGTAGCTGGGGCCGCAGATACGCAGTATTTT. The rearrangement joins TRBV9 to TRBJ2-3; a possible D gene is TRBD1 (5 bases). The CDR3 consists of 14 residues. The germline CDR1 and CDR2 sequences are SGDLS and YYNGEE. V lost 0 bases and J lost 4, with 9 bases in between.

This clone came up a few times. The chain employs TRBV7-8 and TRBJ2-3; no firm D call. Deletions cut 1 base from V and 0 bases from J, with 5 bases between. This CDR3 contains 14 residues. Germline V CDR1 and CDR2: SGHVS, FQNEAQ. The chain's CDR3 is CASSLGESTDTQYF. In DNA form, the CDR3 reads TGTGCCAGCAGCTTAGGCGAAAGCACAGATACGCAGTATTTT.

V and J are TRBV25-1 and TRBJ1-1, with 8 bases aligning to TRBD1. The CDR3 runs 14 residues. Looked up from germline, CDR1 is MGHDK and CDR2 is SYGVNS. Losses at the gene ends were 4 bases for V and 4 bases for J; bases not matched to a gene: 5. CDR3 nucleotides: TGTGCCAGCAGTGGCCCGGACAGGGCCACTGAAGCTTTCTTT. Protein sequence: CASSGPDRATEAFF.

The chain has TRBV15 and TRBJ1-2; the D is unclear. The CDR3 spans 16 residues. Germline CDR1 is LNHNV and CDR2 is YYDKDF (reference sequence). V was trimmed by 4 bases and J by 5 bases, leaving 20 bases between them. CDR3 amino acids: CATSISRTVSLYGYTF. The CDR3 region has the DNA TGTGCCACCAGCATCTCACGAACCGTCTCTCTATATGGCTACACCTTC.

As concerns this clone: The identical CDR3 is also encoded by other nucleotide sequences in the sample. V and J are TRBV12-3 or TRBV12-4 and TRBJ1-1; unclear D gene. This CDR3 is built from 13 residues. V lost 5 bases and J 5 bases, leaving 12 bases between the germline ends. The CDR3 reads CASSPLAGTEAFF. The DNA of the CDR3 is TGTGCCAGCAGTCCCCTCGCGGGGACTGAAGCTTTCTTT.

The chain is built from TRBV9 and TRBJ1-1, with 8 bases identical to TRBD1. CDR3 length: 16 amino acids. CDR1 is SGDLS and CDR2 is YYNGEE in the germline V gene. Trimming took 3 bases from V and 5 from J; bases not matched to a gene: 12. CDR3 nucleotide sequence: TGTGCCAGCAGCGCGGGCAGGGGGCAGGGCGGAACTGAAGCTTTCTTT. It yields the protein CASSAGRGQGGTEAFF. Variable domain in full (rest from reference TRBV9 and TRBJ1-1): DSGVTQTPKHLITATGQRVTLRCSPRSGDLSVYWYQQSLDQGLQFLIQYYNGEERAKGNILERFSAQQFPDLHSELNLSSLELGDSALYFCASSAGRGQGGTEAFFGQGTRLTVV.

A single count supports this clone. The chain carries TRBV7-8 and TRBJ1-3; no clear D gene. The CDR3 spans 16 residues. V lost 1 base and J lost 1, with 11 bases in between. Germline loops: CDR1 SGHVS, CDR2 FQNEAQ. The CDR3 region has the DNA TGTGCCAGCAGCTTAGGGGGAGTTGGGTCTGGAAACACCATATATTTT. Its protein is CASSLGGVGSGNTIYF. Full variable domain (rest looked up from reference TRBV7-8 and TRBJ1-3): GAGVSQSPRYKVAKRGQDVALRCDPISGHVSLFWYQQALGQGPEFLTYFQNEAQLDKSGLPSDRFFAERPEGSVSTLKIQRTQQEDSAVYLCASSLGGVGSGNTIYFGEGSWLTVV.

This chain connects TRBV6-2 or TRBV6-3 to TRBJ2-1, with TRBD1 matching over 7 bases. Trimming took 2 bases from V and 12 from J; bases not matched to a gene: 13. Germline-derived CDR1 and CDR2 are MNHEY and SVGEGT. This CDR3 is 15 amino acids long. The CDR3 here is CASSYRQGARSGQFF. Here the CDR3 DNA reads TGTGCCAGCAGTTACCGACAGGGAGCGAGAAGCGGGCAGTTCTTC.

V and J are TRBV5-1 and TRBJ2-5, with TRBD1 identical over 7 bases. Trimming cost V 1 base and J 5 bases; bases outside gene matches: 5. CDR1 and CDR2 from the germline V gene are SGHRS and YFSETQ. The CDR3 loop spans 14 amino acids. As DNA, the CDR3 is TGCGCCAGCAGCTTGACGACAGGGTTGGAGACCCAGTACTTC. Encoded protein: CASSLTTGLETQYF.